The following is a T cell receptor beta chain sequence with its context. TCRdb keeps only in-frame clones here, not all; method: immunoSEQ multiplex PCR. The sample comprises about 300,000 clones, approximately 81% of which are singletons, and 2% to 3% rests with the top ten. The CDR3 extends over 13 amino acids. Germline trimming cut 3 bases from V and 6 bases from J; bases unmatched to any gene: 4. CDR1 is MNHEY, CDR2 SMNVEV, per germline (reference sequence). The data originate from a study of blood T cell repertoires in COVID-19. Looking at the study overall: Specimens from acute and convalescent COVID-19 originated in the United States, Italy and Spain. The cDNA or gDNA used as material had been derived from T cells, B-cell-depleted T cells, or PBMCs.

The study recruited people aged about 18 to 89 years across roughly 23 US areas. Participant-reported clinical history was the basis for cohort assignment. This clonotype originated in a woman aged 45-59 years who had recovered from COVID-19. The source material was PBMCs or T cells enriched from blood (not recorded which). The V and J genes are TRBV27 and TRBJ1-2; 7 bases align to TRBD1. The CDR3 reads CASSLTGYHGYTF. The CDR3 nucleotides are TGTGCCAGCAGTTTGACAGGGTACCATGGCTACACCTTC.